This T cell receptor (beta chain) emerged from a study of CD8+ T cells in alopecia areata. The treatment is: oral pan-JAK inhibitor, 5-10 mg twice daily. A word on this clone: The target antigen is unknown.

Sequencing used cDNA as its template, made by extracting RNA and reverse transcribing it. Clones were sequenced by immunoSEQ multiplex PCR, and TCRdb holds only the in-frame ones, with some missing. The profile shows 64,000 or so clones, approximately 44% of them singletons. Germline V lookup: CDR1 SGDLS, CDR2 YYNGEE. There are 12 residues in the CDR3. The V and J ends lost 4 bases and 5 bases respectively, with 8 bases between them. Findings of the study overall: During tofacitinib treatment, many expanded lesional clones remained in scalp and blood. The study found higher clonality in lesional than normal scalp, especially in alopecia totalis/universalis.

The chain joins TRBV9 to TRBJ2-3, with D uncertain. This TCR came from a human donor with alopecia areata. Material: CD8+ T cells sorted from blood, obtained at approximately week 36, from a patient treated with tofacitinib. The CDR3 nucleotides are TGTGCCAGCAGCCCGCTTGGAGATACGCAGTATTTT. This translates into CASSPLGDTQYF. The entire variable domain, with the rest obtained from reference TRBV9 and TRBJ2-3, is as follows: DSGVTQTPKHLITATGQRVTLRCSPRSGDLSVYWYQQSLDQGLQFLIQYYNGEERAKGNILERFSAQQFPDLHSELNLSSLELGDSALYFCASSPLGDTQYFGPGTRLTVL.